This TCR beta chain appears in the sequencing data of a study of blood T cell repertoires in COVID-19. Background on the study: Samples representing acute and convalescent COVID-19 were sourced from the United States, Italy and Spain.

Recruited during active infection, patients (from Seattle) were subsequently followed longitudinally. Original processing methods: Reference gene primer amplification gave estimated nucleated cell counts. The repertoire was sequenced with immunoSEQ multiplex PCR; TCRdb's copy has only in-frame clones and lacks some. Clone size and the V and J calls come from that table; the DNA yielded D and trimming. The sample consists of 150,000 to 200,000 clones, around 90% of them appearing once. The V end was cut by 6 bases, the J end by 3 bases, with 18 bases between. This CDR3 has 16 amino acids. Germline V CDR1 and CDR2: KGHSH, LQKENI.

The sequence derives from a man in his sixties with COVID-19, enrolled during active disease. V is TRBV18 and J is TRBJ1-5; TRBD1 is a possible D gene (5 bases). Sequences were obtained from peripheral blood. The chain's CDR3 is CASSLLPGEDNQPQHF. In DNA, the CDR3 is TGTGCCAGCTCCCTCCTTCCGGGGGAGGACAATCAGCCCCAGCATTTT.